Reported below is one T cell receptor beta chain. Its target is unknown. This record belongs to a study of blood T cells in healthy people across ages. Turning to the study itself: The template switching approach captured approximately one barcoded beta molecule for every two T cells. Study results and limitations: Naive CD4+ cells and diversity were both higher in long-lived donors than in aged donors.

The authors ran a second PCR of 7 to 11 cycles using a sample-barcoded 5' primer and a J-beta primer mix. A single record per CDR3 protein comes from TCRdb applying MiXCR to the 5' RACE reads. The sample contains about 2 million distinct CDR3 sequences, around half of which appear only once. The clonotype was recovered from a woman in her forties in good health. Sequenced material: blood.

The CDR3 protein is CASSTGLPDTQYF. DNA for the CDR3: TGTGCCAGTAGTACAGGGCTTCCAGATACGCAGTATTTT. J is TRBJ2-3 and V is TRBV19; TRBD1 is a possible D gene (5 bases). Germline lookup yields CDR1 LNHDA and CDR2 SQIVND (reference sequence). V lost 4 bases to trimming and J lost 4 bases, with 9 bases between them. CDR3 size: 13 residues.